A selection of T cell receptor beta chains follows, all from one sample in a study of cytomegalovirus exposure and HLA in healthy donors. The data were produced by immunoSEQ multiplex PCR, yet TCRdb's version contains in-frame clones alone and is incomplete. The table includes roughly 170,000 clones, around 80% detected once. Sequencing was carried out using PBMCs. These receptors were obtained from a man between 25 and 39 years old in good health and CMV-seropositive. Both conserved end residues are part of each CDR3. D genes are given only for firm matches. Part of the rows lack a size; the others show once, few, many or a class for expanded clones.

j_gene	abundance	v_gene	d_gene	CDR3nt	CDR3aa
TRBJ2-2	-	TRBV30	-	TGTGCCTGGGACAGCGGGTACCCGAACACCGGGGAGCTGTTTTTT	CAWDSGYPNTGELFF
TRBJ1-5	-	TRBV19	TRBD1	TGTGCCAGTAGTATAGACGCCGGGACAGGGGGCAATCAGCCCCAGCATTTT	CASSIDAGTGGNQPQHF
TRBJ2-1	-	TRBV19	TRBD1	TGTGCCAGTAGTATTAGGCAGGGGGTAAATGAGCAGTTCTTC	CASSIRQGVNEQFF
TRBJ1-1	-	TRBV28	-	TGTGCCAGCAGTTTCAGGGGGAACACTGAAGCTTTCTTT	CASSFRGNTEAFF
TRBJ2-5	-	TRBV5-1	-	TGCGCCAGCAGCCGGGTACAGGCCCTCCAAGAGACCCAGTACTTC	CASSRVQALQETQYF
TRBJ1-6	-	TRBV10-3	TRBD1	TGTGCCATCAGTGAGCCCTACGTCGGGACAGGGGGCTCACCCCTCCACTTT	CAISEPYVGTGGSPLHF
TRBJ2-5	-	TRBV7-9	TRBD1	TGTGCCAGCAGCTTAGCGGTGGGACAGGCCCCGAAGTCAGAGACCCAGTACTTC	CASSLAVGQAPKSETQYF
TRBJ2-3	-	TRBV27	-	TGTGCCAGCAGTCCCACTCTCTACGGGACAGATACGCAGTATTTT	CASSPTLYGTDTQYF
TRBJ1-2	few	TRBV4-3	-	TGCGCCAGCAGCCAAGATCTGACAGTCAGCTATGGCTACACCTTC	CASSQDLTVSYGYTF
TRBJ1-1	-	TRBV28	TRBD1	TGTGCCAGCAGCTACCGGACAGGGCTCCCGAACACTGAAGCTTTCTTT	CASSYRTGLPNTEAFF
TRBJ2-1	-	TRBV7-3	TRBD1	TGTGCCAGCAGTCTAGGGGACAGGGGGCTCTACAATGAGCAGTTCTTC	CASSLGDRGLYNEQFF
TRBJ2-3	-	TRBV9	TRBD2	TGTGCCAGCAGCGTGAGCGGGGGGGCCTTTTGGGATACGCAGTATTTT	CASSVSGGAFWDTQYF
TRBJ2-1	-	TRBV7-9	-	TGTGCCAGCAGTGGGTCCGGGACAACATACAATGAGCAGTTCTTC	CASSGSGTTYNEQFF
TRBJ1-3	-	TRBV4-2	TRBD1	TGTGCCAGCAGCCAGGGACAGGTCTCTGGAAACACCATATATTTT	CASSQGQVSGNTIYF
TRBJ2-7	-	TRBV4-2	-	TGTGCCAGCAGCCTATACCTCAGGACAGACGAGTACTTC	CASSLYLRTDEYF
TRBJ1-1	-	TRBV6-6	-	TGTGCCAGCAGTCCACGTTTCGAGACTGAAGCTTTCTTT	CASSPRFETEAFF
TRBJ1-3	-	TRBV7-9	-	TGTGCCAGCAGCTTAGGCAGCTCTGGAAACACCATATATTTT	CASSLGSSGNTIYF
TRBJ2-1	-	TRBV7-3	TRBD2	TGTGCCAGCAGCTCCAAGACTAGCGGACTATACAATGAGCAGTTCTTC	CASSSKTSGLYNEQFF
TRBJ2-5	-	TRBV7-2	TRBD2	TGTGCCAGCAGCCAGCAATTAAGCGGGGAAGAGACCCAGTACTTC	CASSQQLSGEETQYF
TRBJ1-4	-	TRBV5-1	-	TGCGCCAGCAGCTTGCGGTACGGGCGGGATGAAAAACTGTTTTTT	CASSLRYGRDEKLFF
TRBJ1-5	-	TRBV28	TRBD1	TGTGCCAGCAGTGACAGGGGGTTAGATAGCAATCAGCCCCAGCATTTT	CASSDRGLDSNQPQHF
TRBJ1-1	-	TRBV19	-	TGTGCCAGTAGTACGAGTCAGGGCACTGAAGCTTTCTTT	CASSTSQGTEAFF
TRBJ2-1	-	TRBV7-9	TRBD2	TGTTCCAGCAGCTCTTACTTGCGGGAGCCGGTAAGCGAGCAGTTCTTC	CSSSSYLREPVSEQFF
TRBJ2-7	-	TRBV9	TRBD2	TGTGCCAGCAGCGGCGGGACTAGCGAGTTCTACGAGCAGTACTTC	CASSGGTSEFYEQYF
TRBJ2-3	-	TRBV5-1	-	TGCGCCAGCAGAACCGGGGATCGCACAGATACGCAGTATTTT	CASRTGDRTDTQYF
TRBJ2-7	-	TRBV6-1	TRBD1	TGTGCCAGCTCTACCACCGGGACAGGGAGGAACGAGCAGTACTTC	CASSTTGTGRNEQYF
TRBJ1-5	-	TRBV27	TRBD1	TGTGCCAGCAGTTTAACCCAGGGGGGCAATCAGCCCCAGCATTTT	CASSLTQGGNQPQHF
TRBJ2-6	-	TRBV10-3	-	TGTGCCATCAGTGAGTCTTCCTCCGGGGCCAACGTCCTGACTTTC	CAISESSSGANVLTF
TRBJ2-7	few	TRBV6-5	-	TGTGCCAGCAGGCGGGGTTCCTACGAGCAGTACTTC	CASRRGSYEQYF
TRBJ1-6	once	TRBV11-2	TRBD1	TGTGCCAGCACCAAGACAGGGCGGGATTCACCCCTCCACTTT	CASTKTGRDSPLHF
TRBJ1-1	-	TRBV9	TRBD1	TGTGCCAGCAGCGTAGATAACCGGGACAGCCGAGCTTTCTTT	CASSVDNRDSRAFF
TRBJ2-1	-	TRBV28	TRBD1	TGTGCCAGCAGTTACCGACAGGGGCAACCTTACAATGAGCAGTTCTTC	CASSYRQGQPYNEQFF
TRBJ1-2	-	TRBV27	TRBD1	TGTGCCAGCAGCCCGCTGGACAGGGTCTATGGCTACACCTTC	CASSPLDRVYGYTF
TRBJ2-7	-	TRBV4-1	-	TGCGCCAGCAGCCAAGATGGCTTCTACGAGCAGTACTTC	CASSQDGFYEQYF
TRBJ1-2	-	TRBV5-6	-	TGTGCCAGCAGCCCGGGGGGTGGACGTCGGGGCTATGGCTACACCTTC	CASSPGGGRRGYGYTF
TRBJ2-3	-	TRBV28	-	TGTGCCAGCATCCACCCAGGGGAGCCCACAGATACGCAGTATTTT	CASIHPGEPTDTQYF
TRBJ2-3	-	TRBV11-1	-	TGTGCCAGCAGCTCCAGGGACTTCACAGATACGCAGTATTTT	CASSSRDFTDTQYF
TRBJ2-7	-	TRBV7-8	-	TGTGCCAGCAGCTTATCTTACGAGCAGTACTTC	CASSLSYEQYF
TRBJ2-5	-	TRBV9	-	TGTGCCAGCAGCGCCGACTTAGGCTCACTTGAGGAGACCCAGTACTTC	CASSADLGSLEETQYF
TRBJ1-2	-	TRBV5-4	-	TGTGCCAGCAGCCTCTCAGGTGGCAGGGTGGGAGGCTACACCTTC	CASSLSGGRVGGYTF
TRBJ1-5	few	TRBV27	-	TGTGCCAGCAGTTTAGCACAGGGCGGTCAGCCCCAGCATTTT	CASSLAQGGQPQHF
TRBJ2-5	-	TRBV5-1	TRBD2	TGCGCCAGCAGCTTGGGACTAGCGGGAGTTTGGTCAGAGACCCAGTACTTC	CASSLGLAGVWSETQYF
TRBJ1-2	-	TRBV12-5	TRBD1	TGTGCTAGTGGTTTGGTGGGGGGACAGGGGGCGTATGGCTACACCTTC	CASGLVGGQGAYGYTF
TRBJ2-1	-	TRBV7-9	TRBD1	TGTGCCAGCAGCTCCAGGGGGACACCGTACAATGAGCAGTTCTTC	CASSSRGTPYNEQFF
TRBJ2-7	-	TRBV5-1	TRBD2	TGCGCCAGCAGCTTGGTTCTGGCTAGCGGGGCCTACGAGCAGTACTTC	CASSLVLASGAYEQYF
TRBJ2-2	few	TRBV13	TRBD1	TGTGCCAGCAGCTTAGGGGGACAGTACACCGGGGAGCTGTTTTTT	CASSLGGQYTGELFF
TRBJ1-4	-	TRBV2	-	TGTGCCAGCAGTCAGCCGGACAGCTTAAATGAAAAACTGTTTTTT	CASSQPDSLNEKLFF